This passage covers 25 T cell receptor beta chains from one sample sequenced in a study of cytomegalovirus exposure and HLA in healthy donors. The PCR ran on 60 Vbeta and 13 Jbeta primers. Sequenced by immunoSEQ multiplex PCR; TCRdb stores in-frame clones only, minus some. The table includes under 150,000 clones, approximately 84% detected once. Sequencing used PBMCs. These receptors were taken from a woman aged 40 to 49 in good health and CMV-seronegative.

The CDR3 bases are TGTGCCAGCAGCTTAGGTACCAGCGGGAGGGCCCACCGGGAAGAGCAGTACTTC. Residues: CASSLGTSGRAHREEQYF. V is TRBV7-6 and J is TRBJ2-7, with 10 bases fitting TRBD2. Germline V gives CDR1 SGHVS, CDR2 FNYEAQ. The ends lost 1 base at V and 7 bases at J; junction bases unmatched: 16. CDR3 length equals 18 residues.

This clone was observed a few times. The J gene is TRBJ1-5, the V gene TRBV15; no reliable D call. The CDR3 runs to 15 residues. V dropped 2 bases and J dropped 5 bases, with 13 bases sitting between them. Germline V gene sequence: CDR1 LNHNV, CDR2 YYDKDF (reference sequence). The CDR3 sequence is CATSRHPPSHQPQHF. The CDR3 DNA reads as TGTGCCACCAGCAGACACCCCCCAAGCCATCAGCCCCAGCATTTT.

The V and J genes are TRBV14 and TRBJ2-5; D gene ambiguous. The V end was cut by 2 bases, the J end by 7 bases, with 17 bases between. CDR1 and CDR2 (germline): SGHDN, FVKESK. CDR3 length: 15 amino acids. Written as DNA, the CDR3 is TGTGCCAGCAGCCAAAGGATCCTCGGGTTGGGGACCCAGTACTTC. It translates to CASSQRILGLGTQYF.

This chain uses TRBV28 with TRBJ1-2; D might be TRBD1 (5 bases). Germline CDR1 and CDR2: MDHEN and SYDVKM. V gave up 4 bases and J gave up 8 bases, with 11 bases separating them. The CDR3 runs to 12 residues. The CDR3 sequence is CASSWGRAGYTF. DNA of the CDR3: TGTGCCAGCAGTTGGGGGAGGGCAGGCTACACCTTC.

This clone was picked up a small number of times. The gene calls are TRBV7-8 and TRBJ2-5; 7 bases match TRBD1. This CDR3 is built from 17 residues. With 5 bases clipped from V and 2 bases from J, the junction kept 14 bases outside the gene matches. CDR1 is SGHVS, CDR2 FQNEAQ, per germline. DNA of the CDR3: TGTGCCAGCAGCCCTCGACCGGGACAGAGTTTACAAGAGACCCAGTACTTC. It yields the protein CASSPRPGQSLQETQYF.

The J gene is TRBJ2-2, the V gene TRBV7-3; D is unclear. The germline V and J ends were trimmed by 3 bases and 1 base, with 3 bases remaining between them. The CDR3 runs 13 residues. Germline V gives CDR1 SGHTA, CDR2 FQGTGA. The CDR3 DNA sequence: TGTGCCAGCAGCTTCGGGAACACCGGGGAGCTGTTTTTT. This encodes CASSFGNTGELFF.

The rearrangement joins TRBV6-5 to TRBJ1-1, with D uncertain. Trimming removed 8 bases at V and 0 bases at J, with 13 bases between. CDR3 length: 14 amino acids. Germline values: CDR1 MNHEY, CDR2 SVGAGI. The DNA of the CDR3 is TGTGCCAGCCGTGGCAGGCACATGAACACTGAAGCTTTCTTT. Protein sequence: CASRGRHMNTEAFF.

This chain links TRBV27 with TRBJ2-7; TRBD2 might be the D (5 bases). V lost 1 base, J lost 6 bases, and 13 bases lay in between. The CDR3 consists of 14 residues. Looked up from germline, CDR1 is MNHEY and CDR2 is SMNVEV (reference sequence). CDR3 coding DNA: TGTGCCAGCAGTTTATTCCGGGATTCGGGCGAGCAGTACTTC. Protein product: CASSLFRDSGEQYF.

The CDR3 coding sequence is TGTGCCAGCAGCCTCGGTGCCAGCGGGGTGAACACCGGGGAGCTGTTTTTT. Its protein product is CASSLGASGVNTGELFF. This sequence joins TRBV14 and TRBJ2-2; 7 positions match TRBD2. CDR1 is SGHDN, CDR2 FVKESK, per germline. Unmatched junction bases numbered 9, after V lost 4 bases and J lost 1 base. The CDR3 length is 17 residues.

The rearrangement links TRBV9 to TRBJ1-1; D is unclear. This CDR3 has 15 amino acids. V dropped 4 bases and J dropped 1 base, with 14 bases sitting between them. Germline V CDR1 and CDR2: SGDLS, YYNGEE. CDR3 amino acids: CASSPSGVGNTEAFF. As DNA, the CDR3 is TGTGCCAGCAGCCCCTCCGGGGTGGGGAACACTGAAGCTTTCTTT.

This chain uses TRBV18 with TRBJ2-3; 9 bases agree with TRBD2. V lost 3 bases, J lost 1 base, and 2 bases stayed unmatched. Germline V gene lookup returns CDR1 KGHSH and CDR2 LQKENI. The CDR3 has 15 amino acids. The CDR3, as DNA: TGTGCCAGCTCACCGGAGCGGGGGGGCACAGATACGCAGTATTTT. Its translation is CASSPERGGTDTQYF.

The CDR3 region is CASSFRRGLENSPLHF. The CDR3 DNA reads as TGTGCCAGCAGTTTTCGCAGGGGGCTAGAGAATTCACCCCTCCACTTT. The rearrangement links TRBV28 to TRBJ1-6; 8 bases align to TRBD1. V lost 3 bases to trimming and J lost 7 bases; unmatched junction nucleotides: 8. CDR1 and CDR2 from the germline V gene are MDHEN and SYDVKM. This CDR3 has 16 amino acids.

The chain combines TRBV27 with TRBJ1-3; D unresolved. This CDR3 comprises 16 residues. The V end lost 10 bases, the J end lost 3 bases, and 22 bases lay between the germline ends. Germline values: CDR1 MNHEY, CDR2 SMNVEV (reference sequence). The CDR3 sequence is CATGGEARMSGNTIYF. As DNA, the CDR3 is TGTGCCACTGGCGGGGAGGCAAGAATGAGTGGAAACACCATATATTTT.

The CDR3 DNA reads as TGTGCCAGGACTTTTAGGCGGAACACCGGGGAGCTGTTTTTT. It is translated as CARTFRRNTGELFF. The genes are TRBV5-6 and TRBJ2-2; D is undetermined. This CDR3 contains 14 residues. Germline V gene sequence: CDR1 SGHDT, CDR2 YYEEEE. The V end lost 8 bases, the J end lost 1 base, and 12 bases lay between the germline ends. The full variable domain, with the rest looked up from reference TRBV5-6 and TRBJ2-2, is DAGVTQSPTHLIKTRGQQVTLRCSPKSGHDTVSWYQQALGQGPQFIFQYYEEEERQRGNFPDRFSGHQFPNYSSELNVNALLLGDSALYLCARTFRRNTGELFFGEGSRLTVL.

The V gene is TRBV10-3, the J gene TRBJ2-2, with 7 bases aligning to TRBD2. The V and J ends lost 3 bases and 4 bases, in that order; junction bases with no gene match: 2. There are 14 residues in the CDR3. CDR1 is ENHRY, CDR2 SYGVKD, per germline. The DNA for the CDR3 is TGTGCCATCAGTGAATCGGGGGGCACCGGGGAGCTGTTTTTT. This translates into CAISESGGTGELFF.

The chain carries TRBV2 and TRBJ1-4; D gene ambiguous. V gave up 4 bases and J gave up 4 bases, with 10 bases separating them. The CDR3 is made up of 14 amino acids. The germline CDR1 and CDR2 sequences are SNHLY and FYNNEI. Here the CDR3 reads CASSGLQVNEKLFF. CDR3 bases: TGTGCCAGCAGTGGACTGCAAGTTAATGAAAAACTGTTTTTT.

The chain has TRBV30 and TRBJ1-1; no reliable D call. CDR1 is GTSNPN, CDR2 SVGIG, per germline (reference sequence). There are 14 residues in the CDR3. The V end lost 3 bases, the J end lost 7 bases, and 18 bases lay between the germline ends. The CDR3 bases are TGTGCCTGGAGGATGGCAGCGGTTTACGATGAAGCTTTCTTT. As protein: CAWRMAAVYDEAFF. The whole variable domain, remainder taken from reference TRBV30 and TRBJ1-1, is SQTIHQWPATLVQPVGSPLSLECTVEGTSNPNLYWYRQAAGRGLQLLFYSVGIGQISSEVPQNLSASRPQDRQFILSSKKLLLSDSGFYLCAWRMAAVYDEAFFGQGTRLTVV.

The CDR3 loop reads CSVEDRQGQGHYGYTF. CDR3 nucleotides: TGCAGCGTTGAAGACCGGCAGGGACAGGGCCACTATGGCTACACCTTC. The chain couples TRBV29-1 to TRBJ1-2, with 9 bases identical to TRBD1. CDR3 length: 16 amino acids. Germline V lookup: CDR1 SQVTM, CDR2 ANQGSEA. V gave up 0 bases and J gave up 3 bases; unmatched junction bases: 8.

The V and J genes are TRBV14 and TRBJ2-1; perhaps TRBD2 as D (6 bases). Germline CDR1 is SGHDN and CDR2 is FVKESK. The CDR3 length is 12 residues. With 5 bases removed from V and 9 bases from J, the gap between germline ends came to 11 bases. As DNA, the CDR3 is TGTGCCAGCAGCGGGGAGGTCGGTGAGCAGTTCTTC. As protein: CASSGEVGEQFF.

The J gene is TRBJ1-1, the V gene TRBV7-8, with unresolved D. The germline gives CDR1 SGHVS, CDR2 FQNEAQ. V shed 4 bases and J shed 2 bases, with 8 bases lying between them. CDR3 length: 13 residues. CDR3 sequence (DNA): TGTGCCAGCAGCTCCTCGTATAACACTGAAGCTTTCTTT. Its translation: CASSSSYNTEAFF.

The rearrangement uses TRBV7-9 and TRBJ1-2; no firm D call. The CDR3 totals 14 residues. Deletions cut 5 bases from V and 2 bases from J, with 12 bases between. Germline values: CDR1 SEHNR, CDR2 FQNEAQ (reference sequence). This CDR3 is CASSPSTGNYGYTF. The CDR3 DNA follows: TGTGCCAGCAGCCCCTCTACGGGGAACTATGGCTACACCTTC.

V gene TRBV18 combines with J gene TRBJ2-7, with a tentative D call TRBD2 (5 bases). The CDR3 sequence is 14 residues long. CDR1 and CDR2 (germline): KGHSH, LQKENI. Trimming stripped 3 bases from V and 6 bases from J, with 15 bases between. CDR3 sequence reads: CASSPAGVGGEQYF. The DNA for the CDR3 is TGTGCCAGCTCACCGGCTGGAGTTGGAGGCGAGCAGTACTTC.

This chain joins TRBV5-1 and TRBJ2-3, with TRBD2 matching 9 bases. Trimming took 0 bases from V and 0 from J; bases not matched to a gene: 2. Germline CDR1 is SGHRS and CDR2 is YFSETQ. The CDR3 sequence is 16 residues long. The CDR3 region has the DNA TGCGCCAGCAGCTTGGATGCGGGGGGGAGCACAGATACGCAGTATTTT. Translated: CASSLDAGGSTDTQYF.

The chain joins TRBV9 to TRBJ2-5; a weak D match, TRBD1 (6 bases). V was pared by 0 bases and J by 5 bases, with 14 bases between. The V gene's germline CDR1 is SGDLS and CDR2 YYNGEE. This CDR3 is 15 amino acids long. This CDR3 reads CASSVVVGGRETQYF. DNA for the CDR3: TGTGCCAGCAGCGTAGTAGTAGGGGGACGGGAGACCCAGTACTTC.

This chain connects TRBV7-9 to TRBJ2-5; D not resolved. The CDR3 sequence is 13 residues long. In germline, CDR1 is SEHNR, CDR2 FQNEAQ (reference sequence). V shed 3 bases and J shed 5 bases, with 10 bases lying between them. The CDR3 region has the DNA TGTGCCAGCAGCTTGCTGTCGGTGGAGACCCAGTACTTC. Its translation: CASSLLSVETQYF.